This T cell receptor (beta chain) stems from a study of T cells in Graves' hyperthyroidism and ophthalmopathy (dated by TCRdb to 2018 to 2020). About the full investigation: Peripheral blood was sampled at the time of initial diagnosis, prior to any treatment. To identify distinguishing TCR V-J signatures, a discovery cohort of some 100 patients was used, comprising approximately 40 with Graves' ophthalmopathy and around 57 with stable Graves' hyperthyroidism. Prospective prediction of ophthalmopathy was tested in an independent validation cohort of 18 to 20 hyperthyroidism patients and 17 patients who later progressed to ophthalmopathy. For training and testing, the 100 or so patients in the discovery cohort were randomly divided in a 7:3 ratio. In addition, the study compared T-cell repertoires in thyroid tissue and in blood from roughly six Graves' hyperthyroidism patients. Once sampling was done, hyperthyroidism patients were given methimazole at a starting dose of 30 mg daily, whereas ophthalmopathy patients were given high-dose intravenous methylprednisolone. The paper describes TCR Vbeta CDR3 sequencing of 135 peripheral blood samples, made up of about 41 ophthalmopathy patients, approximately 73 hyperthyroidism patients and 17 progressor patients.

Moderately to severely active disease, a Clinical Activity Score of at least 3, a NOSPECS grade of at least 4, and a duration under 3 months were present in ophthalmopathy patients. Exclusion was applied to patients with uncontrolled infections, other autoimmune diseases, pregnancy or lactation. Diagnoses relied on clinical symptoms, serum thyroxine and TRAb, thyroid ultrasound and orbital computed tomography. Ficoll-Paque density gradient centrifugation was used to isolate PBMCs from under 11 ml of fresh peripheral blood. Trizol reagent was used to extract total RNA, and RNA quality was then checked on an Agilent 2100 Bioanalyzer. Of note for this clonotype: The antigen it recognizes is unknown. Base qualities are missing; no much larger clone stands one base away.

TCR beta CDR3 regions were amplified from RNA transcripts. A first-round RT-PCR of the TCR CDR3 used the HTBI primer set with the Qiagen OneStep RT-PCR kit. Libraries were constructed in a second round of multiplex PCR, after which size selection and purification were carried out. Libraries were sequenced paired-end with 100 bp reads on an Illumina HiSeq2000. The study's processing was this. SOAPnuke was used to process the raw data, throwing out any read that contained adapters or uncalled bases, had a mean Phred below 15, or lacked an exact constant-primer or identifier match. COPE v1.2.5 was used to merge the high-quality paired reads, and each unique nucleotide sequence was defined as a clonotype. MiTCR v1.1 was used to align clonotypes to the IMGT TRBV, TRBD and TRBJ reference segments. The analysis included only V-J combinations with a frequency above 0.0001, which together covered 99.2% of the repertoires. The TCS score was defined as the ratio of F50 (clonal expansion) to E x V (chaos), calculated using BLOSUM62-based TCRdist between CDR3 peptides within each V-J. Welch's t-statistics and random forest reduced fewer than 550 V-J features to roughly 13, which were used in a naive Bayes classifier (R e1071). The public sequencing data were trimmed at Q25 with fastp and processed into clonotypes with MiXCR by TCRdb, which kept only in-frame beta chains. For every CDR3 protein sequence, its rows merge into one entry that carries the most common genes and DNA. The V and J calls come from TCRdb's annotation, not from the publication. This sample comprises 250,000 to 400,000 distinct CDR3 sequences, roughly an eighth of them detected only once. The ten largest clones capture 30% to 35% of the sample.

Summary of the overall study and its limitations: In validation, progression to ophthalmopathy was predicted by the model with roughly 69% sensitivity and roughly 76% specificity, a median of 6.5 months before onset. Most expanded thyroid clonotypes (frequency above 0.001) were also detected in blood, a finding suggesting that blood repertoires may reflect thyroid immune responses. Sample size was not statistically predetermined, and investigators were not blinded to group allocation. Ophthalmopathy was separated from stable hyperthyroidism by a 13 V-J signature model, with about 86% sensitivity and approximately 81% specificity obtained in cross-validation and 80%/75% obtained in testing.

The clonotype was recovered from a middle-aged woman with Graves' ophthalmopathy. Sequencing was performed on blood.

The CDR3 reads CASIGQGELYTF. In nucleotide form, the sequence is TGTGCCAGCATCGGACAGGGGGAACTCTACACCTTC. The sequence is built from TRBV7-9 and TRBJ1-2; 10 junctional bases match TRBD1. The CDR3 holds 12 amino acids from the cysteine to the phenylalanine. Only CDR3 DNA is held: 36 bases, read in frame from base 1. Trimmed from V: 7 bases; trimmed from J: 10 bases; junction bases lacking a gene match: 6. For CDR1 and CDR2, the germline V gene (reference sequence) lists SEHNR and FQNEAQ.